This is a list of T cell receptor beta chains from one sample in a study of T cells after yellow fever vaccination. TCRdb recomputed calls from the 5' RACE reads with MiXCR, one row per CDR3 protein. This table has 40,000 to 55,000 distinct CDR3 sequences, about 6.3% appearing once. Sequencing used CD8+ T cells not binding an NS4B(214-222) dextramer, sorted from PBMCs, obtained about 41 days after the first yellow fever vaccination. These receptors all come from a man younger than 30 who received the YFV17D yellow fever vaccine. The CDR3 runs from the conserved cysteine through the conserved F or W. D genes are given only for firm matches. For some rows the clone size is stated as once, few or many, or as a class when expanded; others skip it.

j_gene	v_gene	d_gene	abundance	CDR3aa	CDR3nt
TRBJ2-5	TRBV3-1	-	many	CASSPSGGTQETQYF	TGTGCCAGCAGCCCAAGCGGAGGGACCCAAGAGACCCAGTACTTC
TRBJ2-5	TRBV10-3	TRBD2	many	CAISESNRGGQETQYF	TGTGCCATCAGTGAGTCGAATCGGGGGGGTCAAGAGACCCAGTACTTC
TRBJ1-2	TRBV7-9	TRBD1	few	CASSAPGTGVRYGYTF	TGTGCCAGCAGCGCGCCAGGGACAGGGGTTCGCTATGGCTACACCTTC
TRBJ2-5	TRBV5-1	-	-	CASSLETAHETQYF	TGCGCCAGCAGCTTAGAGACTGCCCATGAGACCCAGTACTTC
TRBJ2-3	TRBV11-1	TRBD2	few	CASSLTRGLAGGYSTDTQYF	TGTGCCAGCAGCTTAACGCGGGGACTAGCGGGGGGCTATAGCACAGATACGCAGTATTTT
TRBJ2-5	TRBV27	-	few	CASSPGLYQETQYF	TGTGCCAGCAGTCCCGGCCTGTACCAAGAGACCCAGTACTTC
TRBJ2-1	TRBV7-2	-	many	CASSKNREPYNEQFF	TGTGCCAGCAGCAAAAACAGGGAACCCTACAATGAGCAGTTCTTC
TRBJ1-1	TRBV6-1	-	-	CASRASLGAGTEAFF	TGTGCCAGTAGAGCTTCCCTTGGGGCTGGCACTGAAGCTTTCTTT
TRBJ2-1	TRBV6-1	-	many	CASSTQEVTYNEQFF	TGTGCCAGCAGTACACAGGAGGTGACCTACAATGAGCAGTTCTTC
TRBJ2-1	TRBV4-1	TRBD1	few	CASSPQGALEQFF	TGCGCCAGCAGCCCACAGGGGGCTCTTGAGCAGTTCTTC
TRBJ1-4	TRBV6-5	-	-	CASSYSKLGQLFF	TGTGCCAGCAGTTACTCGAAGCTTGGTCAACTGTTTTTT
TRBJ2-2	TRBV10-3	-	many	CAISDPYTGELFF	TGTGCCATCAGTGACCCCTACACCGGGGAGCTGTTTTTT
TRBJ1-1	TRBV20-1	-	many	CSAPREGMNTEAFF	TGCAGTGCACCCCGGGAGGGGATGAACACTGAAGCTTTCTTT
TRBJ1-1	TRBV6-2/TRBV6-3	-	many	CASSWRDMNTEAFF	TGTGCCAGCAGTTGGAGGGACATGAACACTGAAGCTTTCTTT
TRBJ1-1	TRBV5-1	TRBD1	-	CASSSGDRGNTEAFF	TGCGCCAGCAGCTCGGGGGACAGGGGGAACACTGAAGCTTTCTTT
TRBJ2-1	TRBV5-4	-	many	CASSLGSNEQFF	TGTGCCAGCAGCTTGGGGTCCAATGAGCAGTTCTTC
TRBJ1-5	TRBV6-5	TRBD1	-	CASSYGTGLPQHF	TGTGCCAGCAGTTACGGGACAGGGCTGCCCCAGCATTTT
TRBJ2-1	TRBV6-4	TRBD2	medium-sized	CASSEAGGSYNEQFF	TGTGCCAGCAGTGAAGCGGGGGGCTCCTACAATGAGCAGTTCTTC
TRBJ2-3	TRBV3-1	-	many	CASSQVLLTDTQYF	TGTGCCAGCAGCCAAGTACTACTCACAGATACGCAGTATTTT
TRBJ2-5	TRBV6-5	-	-	CASSYSSWATVETQYF	TGTGCCAGCAGTTACTCGAGTTGGGCTACCGTCGAGACCCAGTACTTC
TRBJ2-1	TRBV4-1	TRBD1	-	CASSLRDSVYNEQFF	TGCGCCAGCAGCCTTCGGGACAGTGTTTACAATGAGCAGTTCTTC
TRBJ2-2	TRBV6-5	-	many	CASSYSQQGNTGELFF	TGTGCCAGCAGTTACTCTCAACAGGGAAACACCGGGGAGCTGTTTTTT
TRBJ1-3	TRBV29-1	-	-	CSVVGGEGNTIYF	TGCAGCGTTGTAGGAGGGGAAGGAAACACCATATATTTT
TRBJ2-7	TRBV29-1	TRBD1	many	CSVAGTGGSYEQYF	TGCAGCGTTGCGGGGACAGGGGGCTCCTACGAGCAGTACTTC
TRBJ2-5	TRBV5-1	-	-	CASSLVGRLQETQYF	TGCGCCAGCAGCTTGGTGGGACGGCTGCAAGAGACCCAGTACTTC
TRBJ2-1	TRBV20-1	-	many	CSARDVGSSYNEQFF	TGCAGTGCTAGAGATGTGGGGAGCTCCTACAATGAGCAGTTCTTC
TRBJ1-1	TRBV5-4	-	-	CASRTQENTEAFF	TGTGCCAGCAGGACTCAGGAGAACACTGAAGCTTTCTTT
TRBJ2-3	TRBV7-6	TRBD2	many	CASSLTGTSAWTDTQYF	TGTGCCAGCAGCTTAACAGGGACTAGCGCTTGGACAGATACGCAGTATTTT
TRBJ1-5	TRBV4-3	-	few	CASSQVPGERQPQHF	TGCGCCAGCAGCCAAGTTCCCGGGGAGAGACAGCCCCAGCATTTT
TRBJ2-3	TRBV7-9	-	many	CASSLAPEDTQYF	TGTGCCAGCAGCTTAGCTCCCGAAGATACGCAGTATTTT
TRBJ2-3	TRBV4-3	TRBD1	-	CASSHGTARGDTQYF	TGCGCCAGCAGCCACGGGACAGCGCGAGGAGATACGCAGTATTTT
TRBJ2-3	TRBV7-2	TRBD1	-	CASSWPGQGRNTQYF	TGTGCCAGCAGCTGGCCGGGACAGGGGAGGAATACGCAGTATTTT
TRBJ2-2	TRBV7-2	-	few	CASSWPNGPKAGELFF	TGTGCCAGCAGCTGGCCCAACGGTCCCAAGGCCGGGGAGCTGTTTTTT
TRBJ1-3	TRBV19	-	many	CASSPGFSGNTIYF	TGTGCCAGTAGTCCGGGCTTCTCTGGAAACACCATATATTTT
TRBJ1-1	TRBV25-1	-	-	CASSNLEGFVFTEAFF	TGTGCCAGCAGTAACCTGGAGGGGTTTGTATTCACTGAAGCTTTCTTT
TRBJ2-7	TRBV11-3	-	-	CASSSGHLNEQYF	TGTGCCAGCAGCTCTGGCCATCTAAACGAGCAGTACTTC
TRBJ1-1	TRBV4-2	-	many	CASSLPSREPNTEAFF	TGTGCCAGCAGCTTACCCTCCAGGGAACCCAACACTGAAGCTTTCTTT
TRBJ1-2	TRBV9	-	-	CASSVDNRDYYGYTF	TGTGCCAGCAGCGTAGATAACAGGGATTACTATGGCTACACCTTC
TRBJ2-3	TRBV29-1	-	few	CSVEELGDPRPTDTQYF	TGCAGCGTTGAGGAATTAGGGGATCCACGACCCACAGATACGCAGTATTTT
TRBJ2-1	TRBV29-1	-	many	CSVIPWGKSSYNEQFF	TGCAGCGTTATACCTTGGGGCAAGAGCTCCTACAATGAGCAGTTCTTC
TRBJ2-1	TRBV20-1	-	many	CSASSARVNEQFF	TGCAGTGCTAGTTCGGCCAGGGTCAATGAGCAGTTCTTC
TRBJ2-5	TRBV5-6	-	few	CASSGGWDTLGETQYF	TGTGCCAGCAGCGGGGGGTGGGACACCCTGGGAGAGACCCAGTACTTC